These 8 T cell receptor beta chains were all obtained from the same sample, sequenced in a study of blood T cell repertoires in COVID-19. Measured with immunoSEQ multiplex PCR; TCRdb has only the in-frame clones, and not every one. The table has 150,000 to 200,000 clones, more than 70% seen once. The source material was PBMCs or T cells enriched from blood (not recorded which). The receptor set was obtained from a man aged 35 to 55 who had recovered from COVID-19.

The chain is built from TRBV2 and TRBJ2-3, with 9 bases aligning to TRBD2. From germline, CDR1 is SNHLY and CDR2 FYNNEI. This CDR3 contains 16 residues. Trimming took 4 bases from V and 3 from J; bases not matched to a gene: 8. The CDR3 here is CASSVSSGGRTDTQYF. CDR3 DNA: TGTGCCAGCAGTGTGAGTAGCGGGGGCAGAACAGATACGCAGTATTTT.

The J gene is TRBJ1-5, the V gene TRBV5-6; no clear D. The CDR3 totals 17 residues. Trimming stripped 0 bases from V and 0 bases from J, with 13 bases between. CDR1 and CDR2 (germline): SGHDT, YYEEEE. CDR3 loop: CASSLAGRPDSNQPQHF. The CDR3 DNA follows: TGTGCCAGCAGCTTGGCCGGGAGGCCAGATAGCAATCAGCCCCAGCATTTT.

CDR3 in amino acids: CASSNREAHTEAFF. The CDR3, as DNA: TGCGCCAGCAGCAACAGGGAAGCGCACACTGAAGCTTTCTTT. V usage is TRBV5-1 and J usage is TRBJ1-1, with a weak D call TRBD1 (6 bases). Germline V gives CDR1 SGHRS, CDR2 YFSETQ. Trimming stripped 4 bases from V and 3 bases from J, with 13 bases between. The CDR3 runs 14 residues.

This chain joins TRBV7-2 and TRBJ2-5; no firm D call. Germline V CDR1 and CDR2: SGHTA, FQGNSA. The CDR3 extends over 13 amino acids. The V end lost 6 bases, the J end lost 5 bases, and 13 bases lay between the germline ends. The CDR3 is CASSQRSRETQYF. Here the CDR3 DNA reads TGTGCCAGCAGTCAGAGGTCCCGGGAGACCCAGTACTTC.

This chain uses TRBV19 with TRBJ1-5, with 7 bases matching TRBD1. J was trimmed by 3 bases and V by 6 bases; bases with no gene match: 8. This CDR3 has 15 amino acids. Germline V CDR1 and CDR2: LNHDA, SQIVND (reference sequence). CDR3: CASRRLGGSNQPQHF. The CDR3 DNA reads TGTGCCAGTAGACGACTAGGGGGCTCCAATCAGCCCCAGCATTTT.

V gene TRBV7-2 combines with J gene TRBJ1-2; D ambiguous. Germline assignment: CDR1 SGHTA and CDR2 FQGNSA. V lost 0 bases and J lost 8, with 13 bases in between. The CDR3 runs to 14 residues. CDR3 in amino acids: CASSLARSGRGYTF. CDR3 sequence (DNA): TGTGCCAGCAGCTTAGCGAGGTCGGGGAGAGGCTACACCTTC.

The chain employs TRBV29-1 and TRBJ1-1; D is unclear. The CDR3 is 13 amino acids. V lost 8 bases and J 0 bases, leaving 13 bases between the germline ends. In germline, CDR1 is SQVTM, CDR2 ANQGSEA. The DNA for the CDR3 is TGCAGCTTTCATAGCTTGTTGAACACTGAAGCTTTCTTT. Its protein is CSFHSLLNTEAFF.

This sequence joins TRBV3-1 (or the pseudogene TRBV3-2) and TRBJ2-7; TRBD2 is a possible D gene (7 bases). CDR1 and CDR2 from the germline V gene are LGHDT and YNNKEL (reference sequence). V lost 0 bases to trimming and J lost 7 bases, with 22 bases between them. The CDR3 spans 17 residues. The CDR3 DNA is TGTGCCAGCAGCCAAGAAAGGGGGGCGGGAGTCGTTCCGGAGCAGTACTTC. It translates to CASSQERGAGVVPEQYF.